This T cell receptor beta chain was sequenced during a study of Tregs in tolerant kidney transplant recipients. Study outcomes and limitations: Biological reproducibility was not directly addressed, but technical replication error appeared minimal. Findings come from small patient numbers and require larger validation. Some patients' samples used different primers over time, so nucleotide sequences weren't comparable.

Related graft donors supplied nonmyeloablative bone marrow transplants, and mixed chimerism was transient. Here immunoSEQ multiplex PCR was the method, and the copy in TCRdb shows in-frame clones only, minus some. The sample yields about 31,000 clones, of which the top ten take up 1.5% to 2%. Points on this clone: Its matching antigen is unknown. The read falls 3 residues short of the CDR3 end, and the missing part is taken from the germline J gene.

This CDR3 has 13 amino acids. Germline V gene sequence: CDR1 ENHRY, CDR2 SYGVKD. The V end lost 3 bases, the J end lost 6 bases, and 9 bases lay between the germline ends. This chain joins TRBV10-3 and TRBJ2-1; maybe TRBD1 (5 bases). The material was CD4+ T cells from blood (PBMCs), obtained 24 months after the transplant. The clonotype originates from a human patient who received a combined kidney and bone marrow transplant. A subset of T cells may come from the graft donor. CDR3 amino acids: CAISDPGLNEQFF. The CDR3 DNA, read in part, is TGTGCCATCAGTGACCCAGGGCTCAATGAG.